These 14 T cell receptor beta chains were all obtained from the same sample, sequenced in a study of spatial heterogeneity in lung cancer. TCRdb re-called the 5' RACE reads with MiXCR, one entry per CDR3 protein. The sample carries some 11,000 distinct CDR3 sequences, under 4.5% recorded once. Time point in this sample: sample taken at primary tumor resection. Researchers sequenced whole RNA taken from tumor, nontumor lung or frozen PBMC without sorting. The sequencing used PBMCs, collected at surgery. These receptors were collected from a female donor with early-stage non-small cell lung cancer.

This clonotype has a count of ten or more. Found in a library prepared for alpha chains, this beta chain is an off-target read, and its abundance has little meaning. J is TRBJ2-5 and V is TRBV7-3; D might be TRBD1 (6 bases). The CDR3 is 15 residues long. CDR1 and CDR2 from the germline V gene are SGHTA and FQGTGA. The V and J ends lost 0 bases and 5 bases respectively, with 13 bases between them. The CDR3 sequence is CASSLTNGRGETQYF. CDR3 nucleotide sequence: TGTGCCAGCAGCTTAACAAATGGCAGGGGCGAGACCCAGTACTTC. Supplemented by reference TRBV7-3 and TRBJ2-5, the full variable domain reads GAGVSQTPSNKVTEKGKYVELRCDPISGHTALYWYRQSLGQGPEFLIYFQGTGAADDSGLPNDRFFAVRPEGSVSTLKIQRTERGDSAVYLCASSLTNGRGETQYFGPGTRLLVL.

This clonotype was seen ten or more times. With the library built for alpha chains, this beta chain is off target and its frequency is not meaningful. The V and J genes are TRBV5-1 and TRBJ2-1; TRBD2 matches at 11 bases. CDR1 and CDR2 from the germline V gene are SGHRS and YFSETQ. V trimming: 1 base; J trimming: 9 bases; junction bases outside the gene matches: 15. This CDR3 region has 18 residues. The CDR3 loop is CASSLRLAGGELSGEQFF. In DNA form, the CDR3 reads TGCGCCAGCAGCTTGAGGCTAGCGGGGGGAGAGTTATCCGGTGAGCAGTTCTTC.

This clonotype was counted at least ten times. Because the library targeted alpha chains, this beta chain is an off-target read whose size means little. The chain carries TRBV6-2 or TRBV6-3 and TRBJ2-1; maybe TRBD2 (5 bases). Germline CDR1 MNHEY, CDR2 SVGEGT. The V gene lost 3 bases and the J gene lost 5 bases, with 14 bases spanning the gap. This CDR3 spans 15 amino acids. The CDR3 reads CASSYEGVGNNEQFF. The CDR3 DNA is TGTGCCAGCAGTTATGAGGGTGTGGGGAACAATGAGCAGTTCTTC.

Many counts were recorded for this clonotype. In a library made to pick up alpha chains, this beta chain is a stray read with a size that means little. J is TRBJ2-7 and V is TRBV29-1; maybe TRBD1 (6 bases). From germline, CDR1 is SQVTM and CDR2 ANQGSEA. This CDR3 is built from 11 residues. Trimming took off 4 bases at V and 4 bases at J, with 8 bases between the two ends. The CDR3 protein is CSVARGYEQYF. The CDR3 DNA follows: TGCAGCGTTGCGAGGGGGTACGAGCAGTACTTC.

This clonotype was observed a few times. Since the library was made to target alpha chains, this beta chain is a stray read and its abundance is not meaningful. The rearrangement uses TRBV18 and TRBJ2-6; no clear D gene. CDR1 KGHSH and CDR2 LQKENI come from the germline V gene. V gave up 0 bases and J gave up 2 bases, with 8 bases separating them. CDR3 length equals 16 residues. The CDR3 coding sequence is TGTGCCAGCTCACCACCGCGAGGTGCTGGGGCCAACGTCCTGACTTTC. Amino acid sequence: CASSPPRGAGANVLTF.

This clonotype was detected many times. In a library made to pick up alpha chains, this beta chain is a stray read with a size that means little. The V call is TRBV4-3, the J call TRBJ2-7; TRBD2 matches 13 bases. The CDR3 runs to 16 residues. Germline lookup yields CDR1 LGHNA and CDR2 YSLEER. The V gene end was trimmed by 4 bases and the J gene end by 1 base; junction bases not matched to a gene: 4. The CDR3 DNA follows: TGCGCCAGCAGCCTCGGACTAGCGGGAGTTTCCTACGAGCAGTACTTC. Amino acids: CASSLGLAGVSYEQYF.

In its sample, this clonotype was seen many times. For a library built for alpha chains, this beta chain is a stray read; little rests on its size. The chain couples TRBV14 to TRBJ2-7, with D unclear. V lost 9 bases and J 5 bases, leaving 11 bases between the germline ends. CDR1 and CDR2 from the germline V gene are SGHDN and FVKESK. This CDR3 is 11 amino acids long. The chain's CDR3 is CARKKSHEQYF. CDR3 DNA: TGTGCCAGGAAAAAGAGTCACGAGCAGTACTTC.

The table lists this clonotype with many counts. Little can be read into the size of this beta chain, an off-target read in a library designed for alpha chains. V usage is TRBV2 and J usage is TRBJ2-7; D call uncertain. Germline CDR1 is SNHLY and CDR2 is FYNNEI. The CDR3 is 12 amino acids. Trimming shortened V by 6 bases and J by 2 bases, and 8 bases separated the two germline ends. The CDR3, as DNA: TGTGCCAGCAGAGTACCCCCCTACGAGCAGTACTTC. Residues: CASRVPPYEQYF.

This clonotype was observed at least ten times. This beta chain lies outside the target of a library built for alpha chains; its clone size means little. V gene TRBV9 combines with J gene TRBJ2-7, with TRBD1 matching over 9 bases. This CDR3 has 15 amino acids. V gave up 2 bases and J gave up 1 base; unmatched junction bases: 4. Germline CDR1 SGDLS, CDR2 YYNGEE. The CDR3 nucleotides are TGTGCCAGCAGCGTCGGGGGGACAGGGTCCTACGAGCAGTACTTC. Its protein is CASSVGGTGSYEQYF.

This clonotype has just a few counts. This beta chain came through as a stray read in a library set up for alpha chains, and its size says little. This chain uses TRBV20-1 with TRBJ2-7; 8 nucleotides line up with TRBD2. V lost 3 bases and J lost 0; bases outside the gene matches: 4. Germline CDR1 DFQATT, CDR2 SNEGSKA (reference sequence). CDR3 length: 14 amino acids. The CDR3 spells CSASPSGSSYEQYF. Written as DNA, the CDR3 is TGCAGTGCTAGCCCGAGCGGGAGCTCCTACGAGCAGTACTTC.

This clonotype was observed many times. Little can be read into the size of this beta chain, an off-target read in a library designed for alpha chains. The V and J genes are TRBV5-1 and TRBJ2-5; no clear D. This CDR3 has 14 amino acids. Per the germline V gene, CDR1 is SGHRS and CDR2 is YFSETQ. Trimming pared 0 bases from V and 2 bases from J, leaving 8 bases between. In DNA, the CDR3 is TGCGCCAGCAGCTTGGGGGGATCACAAGAGACCCAGTACTTC. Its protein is CASSLGGSQETQYF. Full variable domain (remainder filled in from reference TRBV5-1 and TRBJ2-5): KAGVTQTPRYLIKTRGQQVTLSCSPISGHRSVSWYQQTPGQGLQFLFEYFSETQRNKGNFPGRFSGRQFSNSRSEMNVSTLELGDSALYLCASSLGGSQETQYFGPGTRLLVL.

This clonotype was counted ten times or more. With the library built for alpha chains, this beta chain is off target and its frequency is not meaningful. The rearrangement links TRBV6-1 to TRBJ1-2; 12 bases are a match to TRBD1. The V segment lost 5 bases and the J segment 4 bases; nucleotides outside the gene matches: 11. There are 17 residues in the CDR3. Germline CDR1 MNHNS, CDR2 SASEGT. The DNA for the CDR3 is TGTGCCAGCAGTCCCTGGAGGGACAGGGGGCTTGGCTATGGCTACACCTTC. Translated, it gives CASSPWRDRGLGYGYTF.

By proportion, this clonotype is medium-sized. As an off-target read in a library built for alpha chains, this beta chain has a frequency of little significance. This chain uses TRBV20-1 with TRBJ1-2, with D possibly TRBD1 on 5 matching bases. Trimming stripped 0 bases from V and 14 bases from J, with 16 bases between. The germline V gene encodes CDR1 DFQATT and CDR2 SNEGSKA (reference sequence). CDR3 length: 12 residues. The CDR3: CSARDLAEGYTF. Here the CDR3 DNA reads TGCAGTGCTAGAGATCTGGCCGAGGGGTATACCTTC.

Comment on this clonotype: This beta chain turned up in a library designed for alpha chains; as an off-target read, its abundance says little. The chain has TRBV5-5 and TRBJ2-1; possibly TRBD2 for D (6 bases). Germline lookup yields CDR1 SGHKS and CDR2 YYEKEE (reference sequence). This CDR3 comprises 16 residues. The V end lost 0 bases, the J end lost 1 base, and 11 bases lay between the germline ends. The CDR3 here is CASSLAVAVSYNEQFF. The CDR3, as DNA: TGTGCCAGCAGCTTGGCCGTAGCGGTATCCTACAATGAGCAGTTCTTC.